These 22 T cell receptor beta chains were sequenced from one sample in a study of blood T cell repertoires in COVID-19 (dated by TCRdb to 2019 to 2021). Libraries were prepared through the immunoSEQ multiplex PCR assay. The table comes from immuneACCESS by way of TCRdb, which keeps in-frame sequences with V and J called. Part of the clones is missing from these tables; in studies checked, under half for an unresolved V gene and the rest for unknown reasons. This sample is represented by about 210,000 clones; roughly 86% of them were singletons. The ten largest clones add up to roughly 12% of the sample. Source material: peripheral blood. The receptors derive from a middle-aged woman with acute or convalescent COVID-19.

V gene TRBV9 combines with J gene TRBJ1-6; a weak D match, TRBD1 (6 bases). Germline V gene data show CDR1 as SGDLS and CDR2 as YYNGEE. Trimming took off 4 bases at V and 5 bases at J, with 19 bases between the two ends. There are 17 residues in the CDR3. CDR3 residues: CASSPLTLGADNSPLHF. The CDR3 nucleotides read TGTGCCAGCAGCCCTCTTACTTTGGGGGCCGATAATTCACCCCTCCACTTT.

The gene calls are TRBV19 and TRBJ1-2, with D maybe TRBD1 (6 bases). The CDR3 covers 14 residues. The ends were cut back, 4 bases at V and 5 bases at J, with 14 bases in the middle. Germline V gives CDR1 LNHDA, CDR2 SQIVND (reference sequence). CDR3 amino acids: CASSTDRFFYGYTF. CDR3 in DNA: TGTGCCAGTAGTACAGACAGGTTCTTTTATGGCTACACCTTC.

The chain has TRBV12-3 or TRBV12-4 and TRBJ2-1, with 7 bases aligning to TRBD2. This CDR3 is 13 amino acids long. The V and J ends lost 2 bases and 7 bases, in that order; junction bases with no gene match: 2. The CDR3 coding sequence is TGTGCCAGCAGTTTAATAGCGGGTAATGAGCAGTTCTTC. Protein product: CASSLIAGNEQFF.

The CDR3 spells CASKVSGGLGEQFF. CDR3 sequence (DNA): TGTGCCAGTAAGGTTAGCGGAGGGCTAGGAGAGCAGTTCTTC. The V gene is TRBV6-5, the J gene TRBJ2-1; D may be TRBD2 (6 bases). CDR1 is MNHEY, CDR2 SVGAGI, per germline. The ends were cut back, 9 bases at V and 10 bases at J, with 22 bases in the middle. The CDR3 contains 14 residues.

The V gene is TRBV19, the J gene TRBJ2-1; D gene unclear. The V gene's germline CDR1 is LNHDA and CDR2 SQIVND (reference sequence). The CDR3 spans 11 residues. Trimming shortened V by 3 bases and J by 9 bases, and 6 bases separated the two germline ends. CDR3 amino acids: CASSMTGEQFF. The CDR3 DNA reads as TGTGCCAGTAGTATGACGGGTGAGCAGTTCTTC.

V gene TRBV3-1 (or the pseudogene TRBV3-2) combines with J gene TRBJ1-2, with a weak D call TRBD1 (6 bases). Germline V gives CDR1 LGHDT, CDR2 YNNKEL (reference sequence). The CDR3 covers 15 residues. V lost 0 bases, J lost 4 bases, and 12 bases lay in between. CDR3 sequence (DNA): TGTGCCAGCAGCCAAGAGCCAGGGGCAGGCTATGGCTACACCTTC. Its translation is CASSQEPGAGYGYTF.

The V call is TRBV5-1, the J call TRBJ2-6; the match to TRBD2 covers 10 bases. Germline lookup yields CDR1 SGHRS and CDR2 YFSETQ. The V and J ends lost 4 bases and 0 bases, in that order; junction bases with no gene match: 4. The CDR3 has 17 amino acids. DNA for the CDR3: TGCGCCAGCAGCCCGGTAGCGGGGGGCTCTGGGGCCAACGTCCTGACTTTC. This codes for CASSPVAGGSGANVLTF. Looking up the rest from reference TRBV5-1 and TRBJ2-6 gives the full variable domain: KAGVTQTPRYLIKTRGQQVTLSCSPISGHRSVSWYQQTPGQGLQFLFEYFSETQRNKGNFPGRFSGRQFSNSRSEMNVSTLELGDSALYLCASSPVAGGSGANVLTFGAGSRLTVL.

The V and J genes are TRBV29-1 and TRBJ2-6; no definite D call. Trimming left V 6 bases short and J 4 bases short, with 22 bases between. The CDR3 runs to 17 residues. Germline lookup yields CDR1 SQVTM and CDR2 ANQGSEA. The CDR3 coding sequence is TGCAGCGTGCCCCGGGTCCCCCTGGGTCTGGGGGCCAACGTCCTGACTTTC. Protein product: CSVPRVPLGLGANVLTF.

V and J are TRBV5-1 and TRBJ1-1; no reliable D call. CDR3 size: 14 residues. V was pared by 0 bases and J by 5 bases, with 11 bases between. From germline, CDR1 is SGHRS and CDR2 YFSETQ. The DNA for the CDR3 is TGCGCCAGCAGCTTGGGAGGGATAGGGACTGAAGCTTTCTTT. Translating gives CASSLGGIGTEAFF.

V gene TRBV2 combines with J gene TRBJ2-3; 12 bases fit TRBD2. Losses at the gene ends were 7 bases for V and 3 bases for J; bases not matched to a gene: 14. This CDR3 has 18 residues. CDR1 and CDR2 (germline): SNHLY, FYNNEI. CDR3 amino acids: CASTKFYRTSGVTDTQYF. CDR3 bases: TGTGCCAGCACCAAATTTTACCGGACTAGCGGGGTAACAGATACGCAGTATTTT.

V is TRBV30 and J is TRBJ1-2, with 7 bases fitting TRBD1. This CDR3 has 13 residues. V shed 0 bases, J shed 7 bases, and the junction held 5 bases outside the gene matches. Germline CDR1 is GTSNPN and CDR2 is SVGIG (reference sequence). This CDR3 is CAWSVRQGIGYTF. The CDR3 DNA sequence: TGTGCCTGGAGTGTACGACAGGGAATTGGCTACACCTTC.

This chain joins TRBV5-6 and TRBJ2-7; 10 bases align to TRBD1. Germline trimming cut 4 bases from V and 2 bases from J; bases unmatched to any gene: 3. The CDR3 has 14 residues. Germline V gene data show CDR1 as SGHDT and CDR2 as YYEEEE. The CDR3 is CASSLGTGAYEQYF. The CDR3 nucleotides read TGTGCCAGCAGCCTAGGGACAGGGGCCTACGAGCAGTACTTC.

This rearrangement joins TRBV7-9 to TRBJ2-1, with D maybe TRBD2 (6 bases). The V gene's germline CDR1 is SEHNR and CDR2 FQNEAQ (reference sequence). The ends were cut back, 5 bases at V and 1 base at J, with 15 bases in the middle. This CDR3 is 16 amino acids long. CDR3 coding DNA: TGTGCCAGCAGCCCCTTTAGCGGAGAGTCCTACAATGAGCAGTTCTTC. Protein sequence: CASSPFSGESYNEQFF.

A single count supports this clone. The genes are TRBV5-1 and TRBJ2-7, with D possibly being TRBD1 (5 bases). Looked up from germline, CDR1 is SGHRS and CDR2 is YFSETQ. Trimming left V 1 base short and J 1 base short, with 9 bases between. The length of the CDR3 is 14 residues. The CDR3 region is CASSLQGTSYEQYF. CDR3 sequence (DNA): TGCGCCAGCAGCTTGCAGGGAACTTCCTACGAGCAGTACTTC.

The chain employs TRBV6-5 and TRBJ1-6; D gene uncertain. The CDR3 runs to 13 residues. V was clipped by 3 bases and J by 9 bases, with 9 bases between them. The germline V gene encodes CDR1 MNHEY and CDR2 SVGAGI. The CDR3 DNA is TGTGCCAGCAGTTATGACATAGGTTCACCCCTCCACTTT. Translation gives CASSYDIGSPLHF.

In its sample, this clone was seen a few times. This sequence joins TRBV19 and TRBJ1-1; 8 bases are a match to TRBD1. The CDR3 extends over 14 amino acids. The germline CDR1 and CDR2 sequences are LNHDA and SQIVND (reference sequence). V lost 10 bases, J lost 5 bases, and 12 bases stayed unmatched. The CDR3 loop is CATRTLTGGTEAFF. Here the CDR3 DNA reads TGTGCCACCCGAACCCTTACAGGGGGGACTGAAGCTTTCTTT.

V usage is TRBV5-1 and J usage is TRBJ2-1; 7 bases are shared with TRBD2. Trimming removed 6 bases from V and 8 bases from J; junction bases left unmatched: 11. Germline V gene lookup returns CDR1 SGHRS and CDR2 YFSETQ. The CDR3 runs to 14 residues. The CDR3 DNA sequence: TGCGCCAGCAAGTTGGCGGGAGTGGGGGATGAGCAGTTCTTC. Its translation: CASKLAGVGDEQFF.

The rearrangement uses TRBV2 and TRBJ1-1, with D unclear. In germline, CDR1 is SNHLY, CDR2 FYNNEI. The CDR3 spans 15 residues. Trimming left V 5 bases short and J 2 bases short, with 15 bases between. CDR3 coding DNA: TGTGCCAGCAGTTTCCGACTAAGCAGCAACACTGAAGCTTTCTTT. It translates to CASSFRLSSNTEAFF.

V is TRBV7-8 and J is TRBJ2-2, with unresolved D. This CDR3 spans 13 amino acids. V was clipped by 1 base and J by 4 bases, with 4 bases between them. CDR1 SGHVS and CDR2 FQNEAQ come from the germline V gene. For the CDR3, the DNA is TGTGCCAGCAGCTTAGACTTCACCGGGGAGCTGTTTTTT. Protein sequence: CASSLDFTGELFF.

The chain employs TRBV5-1 and TRBJ1-4; D is undetermined. Germline V gene lookup returns CDR1 SGHRS and CDR2 YFSETQ. Trimming cost V 1 base and J 0 bases, with 7 bases left between them. This CDR3 has 15 amino acids. The CDR3 protein is CASSLTIATNEKLFF. The CDR3 DNA reads as TGCGCCAGCAGCTTGACGATAGCAACTAATGAAAAACTGTTTTTT.

The CDR3 sequence: CASSQDYIGELFF. The CDR3 DNA follows: TGCGCCAGCAGCCAAGATTATATCGGGGAGCTGTTTTTT. The gene calls are TRBV4-3 and TRBJ2-2; D uncertain. Germline-derived CDR1 and CDR2 are LGHNA and YSLEER. This CDR3 has 13 amino acids. The V end lost 0 bases, the J end lost 7 bases, and 6 bases lay between the germline ends.

The V and J genes are TRBV11-1 and TRBJ1-6, with a tentative D call TRBD1 (6 bases). Trimming removed 5 bases from V and 7 bases from J, with 12 bases in between. Germline V gene lookup returns CDR1 SGHAT and CDR2 FQDESV (reference sequence). The CDR3 has 14 amino acids. This chain's CDR3 is CASSVQGSNSPLHF. Written as DNA, the CDR3 is TGTGCCAGCAGCGTACAGGGTTCGAATTCACCCCTCCACTTT.